A selection of T cell receptor beta chains follows, all from one sample in a study of PD-1 blockade in classical Hodgkin lymphoma. Using immunoSEQ multiplex PCR, the repertoire was profiled, and TCRdb retains in-frame clones only, with some absent. The sample has about 50,000 clones; almost 90% are singletons. The source was peripheral blood mononuclear cells (PBMCs), collected before the fourth cycle of nivolumab. These receptors were obtained from a human donor with classical Hodgkin lymphoma. Each CDR3 is given without its conserved first and last residue. The order of the fields is J gene, CDR3 length, V gene, CDR3 protein.

TRBJ2-2,15,TRBV11-1,ASSSRLEGEYIGELF
TRBJ2-2,14,TRBV19,ASTPSKTGYTGELF
TRBJ2-7,10,TRBV30,AWSKAGGEQY
TRBJ1-5,13,TRBV19,ASTPSDISNQPQH
TRBJ2-2,15,TRBV21-1,ASSYGAGGRAKGELF
TRBJ1-5,15,TRBV19,ASSILGQGIIPQPQH
TRBJ1-1,13,TRBV11-3,ASSSPRVTFEQAF
TRBJ1-2,11,TRBV5-1,ASSLVGENGYT
TRBJ1-6,14,TRBV27,ASSLRVLGSYSPLH
TRBJ2-1,13,TRBV5-8,ASSPRTSVGNEQF
TRBJ2-5,9,TRBV20-1,SASTQETQY
TRBJ2-7,9,TRBV27,ASSRGQVQY
TRBJ2-1,13,TRBV6-6,ASNLAGAALDEQF
TRBJ2-7,13,TRBV5-1,ASSYGTSASYEQY
TRBJ2-2,14,TRBV13,ASSSVWEGRTGELF
TRBJ2-7,15,TRBV5-6,ASSLGGLAGGPHEQY
TRBJ1-2,11,TRBV27,ASRPVTENGYT
TRBJ2-3,13,TRBV7-6,ASSPRTGGTDTQY
TRBJ1-5,14,TRBV30,AWSVRWEGRNQPQH
TRBJ2-7,11,TRBV10-1,ASSDRSSYEQY
TRBJ2-6,15,TRBV11-3,ASSRQSALSGANVLT
TRBJ2-7,14,TRBV7-2,ASSLGYASGIHEQY
TRBJ2-7,13,TRBV6-1,ASSAESGFPYEQY
TRBJ1-5,13,TRBV2,ASSGRGDGNQPQH
TRBJ2-2,15,TRBV19,ASSIPAGAGNTGELF
TRBJ1-5,13,TRBV28,ASSRHRGNPGPQH
TRBJ1-5,16,TRBV12-2,ASRPTRVLDRGPQPQH
TRBJ2-1,11,TRBV6-5,ASSYSTTNEQF
TRBJ1-2,11,TRBV6-5,ASSFLANYGYT
TRBJ1-5,10,TRBV29-1,SVGTPNQPQH
TRBJ1-1,11,TRBV7-6,ASSFIVNTEAF
TRBJ1-1,11,TRBV5-1,ASSLEGQSQAF
TRBJ1-5,12,TRBV5-1,ASSLGDNNQPQH